This T cell receptor (beta chain) was profiled in a study of CD8 T cells in Susac syndrome. TCR beta sequencing covered blood CD8+ and CD4+ T cells. Reverse transcription used roughly 0.5 to 1 ug RNA and random hexamers. Multiplex PCR with immunoSEQ amplified the TCR beta CDR3 across 54 Vbeta and 13 Jbeta. TCRdb re-analysed the immunoSEQ multiplex PCR reads in MiXCR, keeping a single row per CDR3 protein. The sample lists 150,000 to 200,000 distinct CDR3 sequences; over 85% were seen once. V was clipped by 0 bases and J by 2 bases, with 10 bases between them. The CDR3 totals 15 residues. CDR1 LGHDT and CDR2 YNNKEL come from the germline V gene (reference sequence).

The sample consisted of CD4+ T cells from PBMCs. This TCR was sampled from a human donor in good health. V is TRBV3-1 and J is TRBJ2-5; a weak D match, TRBD2 (6 bases). The CDR3 DNA sequence: TGTGCCAGCAGCCAAGATCCGCGGGGACAAGAGACCCAGTACTTC. It encodes CASSQDPRGQETQYF.